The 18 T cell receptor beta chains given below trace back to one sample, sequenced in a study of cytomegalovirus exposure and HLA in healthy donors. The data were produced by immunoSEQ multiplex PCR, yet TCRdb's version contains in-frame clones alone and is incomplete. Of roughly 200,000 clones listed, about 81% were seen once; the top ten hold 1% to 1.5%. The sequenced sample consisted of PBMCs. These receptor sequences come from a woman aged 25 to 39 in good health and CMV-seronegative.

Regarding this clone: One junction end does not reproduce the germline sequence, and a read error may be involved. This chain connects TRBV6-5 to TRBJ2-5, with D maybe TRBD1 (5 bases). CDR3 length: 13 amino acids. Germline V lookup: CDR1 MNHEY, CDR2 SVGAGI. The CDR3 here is CANSRRQQETQYF. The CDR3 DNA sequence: TGTGCCAACAGTCGACGACAGCAAGAGACCCAGTACTTC.

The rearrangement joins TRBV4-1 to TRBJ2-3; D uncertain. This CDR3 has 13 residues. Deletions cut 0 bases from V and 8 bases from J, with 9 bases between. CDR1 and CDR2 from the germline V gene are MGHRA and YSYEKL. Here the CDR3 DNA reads TGCGCCAGCAGCCAAGATTTCTCGGTTACGCAGTATTTT. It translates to CASSQDFSVTQYF.

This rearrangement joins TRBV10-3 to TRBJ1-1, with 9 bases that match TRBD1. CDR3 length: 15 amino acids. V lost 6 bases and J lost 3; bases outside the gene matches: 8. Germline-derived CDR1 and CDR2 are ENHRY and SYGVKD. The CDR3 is CAIRSGQGPDTEAFF. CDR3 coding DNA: TGTGCCATCAGATCGGGACAGGGTCCGGACACTGAAGCTTTCTTT.

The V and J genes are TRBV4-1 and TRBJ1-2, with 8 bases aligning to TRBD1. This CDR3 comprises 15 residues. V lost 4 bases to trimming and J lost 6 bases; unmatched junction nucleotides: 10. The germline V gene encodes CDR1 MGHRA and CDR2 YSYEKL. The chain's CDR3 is CASSPISDRAHGYTF. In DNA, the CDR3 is TGCGCCAGCAGCCCTATATCGGACAGGGCACATGGCTACACCTTC.

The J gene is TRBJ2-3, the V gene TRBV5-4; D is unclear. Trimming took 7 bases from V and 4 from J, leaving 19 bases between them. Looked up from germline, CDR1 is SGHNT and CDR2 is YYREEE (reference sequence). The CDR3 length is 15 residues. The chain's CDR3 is CASAPLADVPDTQYF. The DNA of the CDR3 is TGTGCCAGCGCCCCTCTCGCGGATGTTCCAGATACGCAGTATTTT.

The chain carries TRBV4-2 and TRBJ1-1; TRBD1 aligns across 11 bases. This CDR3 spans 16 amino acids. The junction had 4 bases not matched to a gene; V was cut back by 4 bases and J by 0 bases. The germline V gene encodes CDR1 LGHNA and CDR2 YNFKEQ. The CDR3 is CASSPGQGALNTEAFF. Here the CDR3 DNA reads TGTGCCAGCAGCCCAGGACAGGGGGCCTTGAACACTGAAGCTTTCTTT.

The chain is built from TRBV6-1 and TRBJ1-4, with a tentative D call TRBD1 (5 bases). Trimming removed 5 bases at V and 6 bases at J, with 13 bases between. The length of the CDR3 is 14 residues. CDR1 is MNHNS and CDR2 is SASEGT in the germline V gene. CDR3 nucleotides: TGTGCCAGCAGTATGGCAGGGTGGGATGAAAAACTGTTTTTT. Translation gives CASSMAGWDEKLFF.

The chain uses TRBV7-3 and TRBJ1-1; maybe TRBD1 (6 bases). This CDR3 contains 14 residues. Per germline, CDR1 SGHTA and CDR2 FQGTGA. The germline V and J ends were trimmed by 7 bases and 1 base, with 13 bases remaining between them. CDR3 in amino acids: CASTPGGANTEAFF. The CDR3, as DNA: TGTGCCAGCACCCCGGGGGGGGCGAACACTGAAGCTTTCTTT. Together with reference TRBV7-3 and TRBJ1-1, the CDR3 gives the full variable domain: GAGVSQTPSNKVTEKGKYVELRCDPISGHTALYWYRQSLGQGPEFLIYFQGTGAADDSGLPNDRFFAVRPEGSVSTLKIQRTERGDSAVYLCASTPGGANTEAFFGQGTRLTVV.

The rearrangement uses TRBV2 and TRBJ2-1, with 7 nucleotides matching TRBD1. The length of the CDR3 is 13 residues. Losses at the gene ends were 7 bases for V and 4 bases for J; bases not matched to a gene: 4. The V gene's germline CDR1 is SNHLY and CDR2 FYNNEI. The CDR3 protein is CASNWDRYNEQFF. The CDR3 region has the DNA TGTGCCAGCAACTGGGACAGATACAATGAGCAGTTCTTC. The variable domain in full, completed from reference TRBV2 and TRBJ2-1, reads EPEVTQTPSHQVTQMGQEVILRCVPISNHLYFYWYRQILGQKVEFLVSFYNNEISEKSEIFDDQFSVERPDGSNFTLKIRSTKLEDSAMYFCASNWDRYNEQFFGPGTRLTVL.

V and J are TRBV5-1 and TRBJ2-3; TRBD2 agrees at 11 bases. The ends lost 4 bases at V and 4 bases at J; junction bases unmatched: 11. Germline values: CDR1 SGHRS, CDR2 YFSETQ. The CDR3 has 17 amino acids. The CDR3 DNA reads TGCGCCAGCAGCCTCAATATAGCGGGAGGGAGGTCAGATACGCAGTATTTT. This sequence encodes CASSLNIAGGRSDTQYF.

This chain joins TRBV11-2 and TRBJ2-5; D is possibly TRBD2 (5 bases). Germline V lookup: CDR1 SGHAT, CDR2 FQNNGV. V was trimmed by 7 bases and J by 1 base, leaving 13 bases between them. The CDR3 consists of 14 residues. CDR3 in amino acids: CASTASFSQETQYF. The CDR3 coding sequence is TGTGCCAGCACTGCTAGCTTTTCCCAAGAGACCCAGTACTTC.

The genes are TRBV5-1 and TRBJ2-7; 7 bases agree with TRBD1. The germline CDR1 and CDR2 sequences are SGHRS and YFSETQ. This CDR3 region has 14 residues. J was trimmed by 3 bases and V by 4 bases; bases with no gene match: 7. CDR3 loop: CASSPDRELYEQYF. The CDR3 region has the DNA TGCGCCAGCAGCCCAGACAGGGAACTCTACGAGCAGTACTTC.

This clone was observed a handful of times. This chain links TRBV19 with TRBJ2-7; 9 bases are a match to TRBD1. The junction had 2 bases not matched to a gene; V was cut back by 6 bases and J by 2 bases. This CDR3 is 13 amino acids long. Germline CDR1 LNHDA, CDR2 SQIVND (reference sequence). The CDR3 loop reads CASRRQGAYEQYF. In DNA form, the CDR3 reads TGTGCCAGTAGGAGACAGGGGGCCTACGAGCAGTACTTC.

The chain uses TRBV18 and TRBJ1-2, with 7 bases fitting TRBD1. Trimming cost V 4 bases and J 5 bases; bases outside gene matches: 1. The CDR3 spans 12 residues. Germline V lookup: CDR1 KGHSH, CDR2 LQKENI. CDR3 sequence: CASSQQGYGYTF. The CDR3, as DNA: TGTGCCAGCTCACAACAGGGGTATGGCTACACCTTC.

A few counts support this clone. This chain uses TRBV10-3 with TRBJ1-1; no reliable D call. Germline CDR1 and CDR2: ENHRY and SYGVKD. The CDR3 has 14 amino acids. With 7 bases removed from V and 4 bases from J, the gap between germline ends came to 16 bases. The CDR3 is CAITPEAGSTEAFF. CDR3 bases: TGTGCCATCACCCCCGAGGCGGGAAGCACTGAAGCTTTCTTT.

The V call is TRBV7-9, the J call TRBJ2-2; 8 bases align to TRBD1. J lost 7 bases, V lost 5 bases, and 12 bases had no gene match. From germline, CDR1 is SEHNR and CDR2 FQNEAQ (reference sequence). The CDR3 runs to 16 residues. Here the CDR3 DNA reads TGTGCCAGCAGCCAATATGGACAGGGTGTTGGCGGGGAGCTGTTTTTT. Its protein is CASSQYGQGVGGELFF.

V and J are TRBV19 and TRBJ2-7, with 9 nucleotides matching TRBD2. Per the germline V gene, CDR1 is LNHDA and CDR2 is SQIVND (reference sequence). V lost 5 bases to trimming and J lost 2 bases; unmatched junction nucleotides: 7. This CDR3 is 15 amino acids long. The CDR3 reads CASSPRGGVAYEQYF. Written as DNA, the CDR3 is TGTGCCAGTAGTCCGCGGGGGGGAGTAGCCTACGAGCAGTACTTC.

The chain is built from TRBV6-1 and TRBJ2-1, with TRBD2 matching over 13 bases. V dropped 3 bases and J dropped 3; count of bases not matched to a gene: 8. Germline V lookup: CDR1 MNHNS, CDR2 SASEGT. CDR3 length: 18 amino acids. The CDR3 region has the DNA TGTGCCAGCAGTGATTGGACTAGCGGGAGACTATACTACAATGAGCAGTTCTTC. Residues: CASSDWTSGRLYYNEQFF.